The 23 T cell receptor beta chains reported below all come from one sample, sequenced in a study of blood T cell repertoires in COVID-19. Generated by immunoSEQ multiplex PCR, the TCRdb table keeps only in-frame clones and is missing some. The table has 450,000 or so clones, roughly 91% seen once. Sequencing was done on a sample of PBMCs or T cells enriched from blood (not recorded which). These receptors were taken from a man younger than 35 who had recovered from COVID-19.

The chain is built from TRBV20-1 and TRBJ1-1; perhaps TRBD1 as D (6 bases). V lost 3 bases, J lost 3 bases, and 17 bases lay in between. CDR3 length equals 15 residues. The germline V gene has CDR1 DFQATT and CDR2 SNEGSKA (reference sequence). The CDR3, as DNA: TGCAGTGCTAGTAGGCGGCGGCAGGGGTACACTGAAGCTTTCTTT. Translation gives CSASRRRQGYTEAFF.

This clone has just one count. V usage is TRBV15 and J usage is TRBJ1-5, with TRBD1 matching 7 bases. Germline V gives CDR1 LNHNV, CDR2 YYDKDF (reference sequence). This CDR3 region has 17 residues. Losses at the gene ends were 0 bases for V and 4 bases for J; bases not matched to a gene: 9. Written as DNA, the CDR3 is TGTGCCACCAGCAGAGATAGAGTAGGACAGGTAAATCAGCCCCAGCATTTT. Translation gives CATSRDRVGQVNQPQHF.

The V gene is TRBV29-1, the J gene TRBJ2-7; 10 bases map to TRBD1. The CDR3 runs to 13 residues. The ends lost 7 bases at V and 5 bases at J; junction bases unmatched: 8. Looked up from germline, CDR1 is SQVTM and CDR2 is ANQGSEA. The CDR3 DNA reads as TGCAGCGCTCAGAGGACAGGGGGTCACGAGCAGTACTTC. Translation: CSAQRTGGHEQYF.

In its sample, this clone was seen once. The chain recombines TRBV7-2 with TRBJ2-2; 7 bases fit TRBD2. Germline V gene sequence: CDR1 SGHTA, CDR2 FQGNSA. The CDR3 spans 14 residues. J lost 6 bases, V lost 5 bases, and 6 bases had no gene match. CDR3 in amino acids: CASSIDSGAGELFF. Here the CDR3 DNA reads TGTGCCAGCAGCATTGACAGCGGGGCCGGGGAGCTGTTTTTT.

The chain employs TRBV30 and TRBJ2-6; 7 positions agree with TRBD1. Losses at the gene ends were 3 bases for V and 0 bases for J; bases not matched to a gene: 5. CDR1 and CDR2 (germline): GTSNPN, SVGIG (reference sequence). There are 16 residues in the CDR3. In DNA, the CDR3 is TGTGCCTGGAGATGGGACAGAGGCTCTGGGGCCAACGTCCTGACTTTC. As protein: CAWRWDRGSGANVLTF.

The CDR3: CASSQDLANYGYTF. For the CDR3, the DNA is TGCGCCAGCAGCCAAGACCTTGCTAACTATGGCTACACCTTC. This chain joins TRBV4-1 and TRBJ1-2; D gene ambiguous. Trimming pared 0 bases from V and 0 bases from J, leaving 5 bases between. CDR1 and CDR2 (germline): MGHRA, YSYEKL. The CDR3 contains 14 residues.

The V gene is TRBV14, the J gene TRBJ1-5; tentative D call: TRBD1 (5 bases). The V end lost 4 bases, the J end lost 0 bases, and 19 bases lay between the germline ends. Germline V gene lookup returns CDR1 SGHDN and CDR2 FVKESK. This CDR3 spans 18 amino acids. The CDR3 loop reads CASSRALTGPYSNQPQHF. CDR3 DNA: TGTGCCAGCAGCCGCGCCCTTACAGGTCCCTATAGCAATCAGCCCCAGCATTTT.

This chain joins TRBV19 and TRBJ2-3; 11 nucleotides match TRBD2. The trim removed 6 bases at V and 3 bases at J, leaving 5 bases unmatched. Germline V gene lookup returns CDR1 LNHDA and CDR2 SQIVND (reference sequence). The CDR3 contains 15 residues. The CDR3 is CASRPGTSGTDTQYF. The CDR3 bases are TGTGCCAGTAGACCCGGGACTAGCGGTACAGATACGCAGTATTTT. The variable domain in full, with the rest retrieved from reference TRBV19 and TRBJ2-3, is DGGITQSPKYLFRKEGQNVTLSCEQNLNHDAMYWYRQDPGQGLRLIYYSQIVNDFQKGDIAEGYSVSREKKESFPLTVTSAQKNPTAFYLCASRPGTSGTDTQYFGPGTRLTVL.

In nucleotides, the CDR3 is TGCAGCGTGCCGGCGGAACTAAGCTCCTACGAGCAGTACTTC. Its translation: CSVPAELSSYEQYF. The chain employs TRBV29-1 and TRBJ2-7; D call uncertain. In germline, CDR1 is SQVTM, CDR2 ANQGSEA. The V end lost 6 bases, the J end lost 0 bases, and 15 bases lay between the germline ends. This CDR3 spans 14 amino acids.

The chain carries TRBV5-1 and TRBJ2-1, with a weak D call TRBD1 (5 bases). CDR3 length: 16 amino acids. Trimming stripped 0 bases from V and 5 bases from J, with 15 bases between. Germline loops: CDR1 SGHRS, CDR2 YFSETQ. In DNA form, the CDR3 reads TGCGCCAGCAGCTTGGTGGGCAGGGTTACTAACAATGAGCAGTTCTTC. Its translation is CASSLVGRVTNNEQFF.

The DNA for the CDR3 is TGTGCCAGCAGGTCCCTAGCGGGAGCCTACGAGCAGTACTTC. Encoded protein: CASRSLAGAYEQYF. The V call is TRBV5-8, the J call TRBJ2-7; 10 bases fit TRBD2. CDR1 SGHTS and CDR2 YDEGEE come from the germline V gene. The CDR3 consists of 14 residues. The trim removed 5 bases at V and 2 bases at J, leaving 4 bases unmatched. The full variable domain, in which reference TRBV5-8 and TRBJ2-7 provide the parts outside the CDR3, is EAGVTQSPTHLIKTRGQQATLRCSPISGHTSVYWYQQALGLGLQFLLWYDEGEERNRGNFPPRFSGRQFPNYSSELNVNALELEDSALYLCASRSLAGAYEQYFGPGTRLTVT.

The rearrangement links TRBV10-3 to TRBJ2-7; 7 bases match TRBD1. The CDR3 length is 13 residues. J was trimmed by 2 bases and V by 3 bases; bases with no gene match: 1. Germline CDR1 and CDR2: ENHRY and SYGVKD. The CDR3, as DNA: TGTGCCATCAGTGAACAGGGGCCCTACGAGCAGTACTTC. Protein product: CAISEQGPYEQYF.

CDR3 coding DNA: TGTGCCAGCAGCTTAGCGGGGGGGCCGACAGATACGCAGTATTTT. Translating it yields CASSLAGGPTDTQYF. The chain uses TRBV7-3 and TRBJ2-3; 9 bases are a match to TRBD2. CDR1 SGHTA and CDR2 FQGTGA come from the germline V gene. With V trimmed by 2 bases and J by 3 bases, 3 bases remained unmatched. The CDR3 totals 15 residues.

This chain uses TRBV2 with TRBJ2-7; TRBD1 matches at 9 bases. This CDR3 has 12 amino acids. V lost 4 bases to trimming and J lost 7 bases; unmatched junction nucleotides: 2. Looked up from germline, CDR1 is SNHLY and CDR2 is FYNNEI. The CDR3 reads CASSGTGVEQYF. CDR3 DNA sequence: TGTGCCAGCAGTGGGACAGGGGTTGAGCAGTACTTC.

The rearrangement uses TRBV18 and TRBJ1-2, with D perhaps TRBD1 (5 bases). V shed 2 bases and J shed 5 bases, with 12 bases lying between them. The CDR3 sequence is 14 residues long. Germline CDR1 reads KGHSH; CDR2 reads LQKENI. The CDR3 nucleotides are TGTGCCAGCTCACCAAGGCAGGGTTTATATGGCTACACCTTC. Translated: CASSPRQGLYGYTF.

A single count supports this clone. The chain uses TRBV19 and TRBJ1-2; D unclear. The germline V gene has CDR1 LNHDA and CDR2 SQIVND (reference sequence). V was cut by 3 bases and J by 8 bases, with 13 bases left in between. The CDR3 loop spans 13 amino acids. The CDR3 DNA is TGTGCCAGTAGTATGAGCGTTCGTGACGGCTACACCTTC. Protein sequence: CASSMSVRDGYTF.

The rearrangement links TRBV5-1 to TRBJ1-1; D gene uncertain. CDR3 length: 16 amino acids. Germline CDR1 and CDR2: SGHRS and YFSETQ. V lost 2 bases to trimming and J lost 0 bases, with 14 bases between them. The CDR3 is CASSLGSTGMNTEAFF. CDR3 nucleotides: TGCGCCAGCAGCTTAGGATCAACGGGAATGAACACTGAAGCTTTCTTT.

In its sample, this clone was seen once. The chain carries TRBV11-2 and TRBJ1-3; D is unresolved. Germline-derived CDR1 and CDR2 are SGHAT and FQNNGV. This CDR3 has 14 amino acids. V lost 3 bases, J lost 0 bases, and 6 bases lay in between. The CDR3 loop is CASSLPVSGNTIYF. CDR3 DNA: TGTGCCAGCAGCTTGCCAGTCTCTGGAAACACCATATATTTT.

The rearrangement uses TRBV19 and TRBJ1-1; no firm D call. Trimming removed 5 bases from V and 5 bases from J, with 18 bases in between. Germline CDR1 and CDR2: LNHDA and SQIVND (reference sequence). This CDR3 comprises 15 residues. CDR3 DNA: TGTGCCAGTAGTGGGTCAGGCTCCGCGGGGACTGAAGCTTTCTTT. Residues: CASSGSGSAGTEAFF.

This clone was detected a few times. The V and J genes are TRBV29-1 and TRBJ2-7, with TRBD2 identical over 13 bases. The CDR3 extends over 18 amino acids. The trim removed 4 bases at V and 5 bases at J, leaving 17 bases unmatched. Germline V lookup: CDR1 SQVTM, CDR2 ANQGSEA. CDR3 sequence (DNA): TGCAGCGTTGTAGGTCAGGGGAAACTAGCGGGAGGGCCCGACGAGCAGTACTTC. It specifies CSVVGQGKLAGGPDEQYF.

The chain employs TRBV4-1 and TRBJ1-5, with D possibly matching TRBD1 (6 bases). CDR3 length: 17 amino acids. Germline lookup yields CDR1 MGHRA and CDR2 YSYEKL. V was shortened by 1 base and J by 4 bases, with 17 bases between the two germline ends. Here the CDR3 DNA reads TGCGCCAGCAGCCAAGGTGTACAGGGAAGAAAGAATCAGCCCCAGCATTTT. It encodes CASSQGVQGRKNQPQHF.

This rearrangement joins TRBV9 to TRBJ2-3, with D possibly TRBD2 on 5 matching bases. Germline CDR1 reads SGDLS; CDR2 reads YYNGEE. The CDR3 runs 13 residues. Deletions cut 0 bases from V and 6 bases from J, with 8 bases between. The CDR3 sequence: CASSVDPSDTQYF. The CDR3 bases are TGTGCCAGCAGCGTAGATCCTAGCGATACGCAGTATTTT. The complete variable domain, with remaining parts taken from reference TRBV9 and TRBJ2-3, reads DSGVTQTPKHLITATGQRVTLRCSPRSGDLSVYWYQQSLDQGLQFLIQYYNGEERAKGNILERFSAQQFPDLHSELNLSSLELGDSALYFCASSVDPSDTQYFGPGTRLTVL.

The CDR3 DNA sequence: TGTGCCATCAGGAGCGACTATGGCTACACCTTC. This encodes CAIRSDYGYTF. The chain is built from TRBV10-3 and TRBJ1-2; D is unresolved. Between the trimmed V and J ends, which lost 6 bases and 3 bases, there was a span of 5 bases. CDR1 is ENHRY, CDR2 SYGVKD, per germline. This CDR3 comprises 11 residues.